A selection of T cell receptor beta chains follows, all from one sample in a study of breast tumors, draining lymph nodes, adjacent tissues. TCRdb called the multiplex PCR reads again in MiXCR, with one record for every CDR3 protein. Altogether some 120,000 distinct CDR3 sequences are present, about 20% being singletons, with the ten largest covering over 2%. Material: axillary lymph node tissue. All receptors come from a female donor with breast cancer. Some clones in this sample may be carry-over from other donors' samples. Both conserved end residues are part of each CDR3. D genes are given only for firm matches. The listing skips clone size in some rows; elsewhere it reads once, few, many or a size class.

D gene	V gene	clone size	J gene	CDR3 DNA	CDR3 protein
.	TRBV19	many	TRBJ2-6	TGTGCCAGTAGTATACCGACAGGTACTGGGGCCAACGTCCTGACTTTC	CASSIPTGTGANVLTF
.	TRBV7-9	.	TRBJ1-1	TGTGCCAGCAGCTCCCAGCGGACCACTGAAGCTTTCTTT	CASSSQRTTEAFF
.	TRBV28	many	TRBJ2-7	TGTGCCAGCAGCTCGCGGGTGTTAAGCGACGAGCAGTACTTC	CASSSRVLSDEQYF
.	TRBV7-9	many	TRBJ2-1	TGTGCCAGCAGCCCTACCCGCGGCAATGAGCAGTTCTTC	CASSPTRGNEQFF
.	TRBV6-5	many	TRBJ2-2	TGTGCCAGCAGTTACAGGGCAGGGGTAACCGGGGAGCTGTTTTTT	CASSYRAGVTGELFF
.	TRBV4-1	many	TRBJ2-7	TGCGCCAGCAGCCAAGAATGGACTACAACCTACGAGCAGTACTTC	CASSQEWTTTYEQYF
.	TRBV30	many	TRBJ2-2	TGTGCCTGGAGCCCGCGGTCCGGGGAGCTGTTTTTT	CAWSPRSGELFF
.	TRBV6-1	many	TRBJ1-6	TGTGCCAGCAGTTCGGGCCCGGTTGATTCACCCCTCCACTTT	CASSSGPVDSPLHF
.	TRBV5-1	many	TRBJ1-2	TGCGCCAGCAGCCCCCATAGCGATGGCTACACCTTC	CASSPHSDGYTF
.	TRBV6-1	.	TRBJ1-5	TGTGCCAGTGGAGGGGCAGGGATTCAGCCCCAGCATTTT	CASGGAGIQPQHF
.	TRBV18	many	TRBJ1-2	TGTGCCAGCTCCCAAACGGGGCAGGACTATGGCTACACCTTC	CASSQTGQDYGYTF
.	TRBV12-3/TRBV12-4	many	TRBJ2-7	TGTGCCAGCAGCTCCGGGAGAGGAGAGCAGTACTTC	CASSSGRGEQYF
TRBD2	TRBV7-9	many	TRBJ2-1	TGTGCCAGCAGCGCCCGACTAGCGGGAGGGCCTAAGAATGAGCAGTTCTTC	CASSARLAGGPKNEQFF
.	TRBV19	.	TRBJ1-5	TGTGCCAGTAGGGGGGGGGCAGGTCAGCCCCAGCATTTT	CASRGGAGQPQHF
TRBD1	TRBV19	many	TRBJ2-7	TGTGCCAGTAGTTCGGGACAGGCACCCTACGAGCAGTACTTC	CASSSGQAPYEQYF
.	TRBV28	.	TRBJ2-7	TGTGCCAGCAGCTCCCCTGTCGATAGCTACGAGCTGTACTTC	CASSSPVDSYELYF
TRBD2	TRBV28	.	TRBJ2-7	TGTGCCAACACCCCAGCGGGAGTAGCGTACGAGCAGTACTTC	CANTPAGVAYEQYF
.	TRBV20-1	many	TRBJ2-1	TGCAGTGCTAGGGCGAATGAGCAGTTCTTC	CSARANEQFF
.	TRBV5-1	many	TRBJ2-3	TGCGCCAGCAGCTCGGAGGGGGGGGATGATACGCAGTATTTT	CASSSEGGDDTQYF
TRBD2	TRBV7-8	many	TRBJ2-1	TGTGCCAGCAGCTTAGTGCCTAGCGGGGGATTGAATGAGCAGTTCTTC	CASSLVPSGGLNEQFF
TRBD1	TRBV5-6	many	TRBJ2-5	TGTGCCAGCAGCTTGACAGGGGGCGCTGAGACCCAGTACTTC	CASSLTGGAETQYF
.	TRBV19	many	TRBJ1-5	TGTGCCATTTCAGGGGTCGGGAGCAATCAGCCCCAGCATTTT	CAISGVGSNQPQHF
TRBD1	TRBV28	.	TRBJ1-6	TGTGCCAGCACCACCGGACAGGGGAGGGGCGAATTTGGGCTCTCCTATAATTCACCCCTCCACTTT	CASTTGQGRGEFGLSYNSPLHF
.	TRBV7-6	.	TRBJ1-1	TGTGCCAGCAGCTTAGGCTTGGCAGGTGGGGGGAACACTAAAGCTTTCTTT	CASSLGLAGGGNTKAFF
TRBD2	TRBV9	many	TRBJ2-7	TGTGCCAGCAGCCCGAGCGGGGGGACACCCTACGAGCAGTACTTC	CASSPSGGTPYEQYF
TRBD2	TRBV27	many	TRBJ2-1	TGTGCCAGCAGTTGGGTAGCGGGAGTGGATGAGCAGTTCTTC	CASSWVAGVDEQFF
TRBD1	TRBV5-4	many	TRBJ1-2	TGTGCCAGCAGCTTACGTCTGACAGGGCTTTATGGCTACACCTTC	CASSLRLTGLYGYTF
.	TRBV5-1	many	TRBJ2-3	TGCGCCAGCAGCTTGGAGGGCTGGGGAGATAGGGCCACAGATACGCAGTATTTT	CASSLEGWGDRATDTQYF
.	TRBV2	many	TRBJ2-5	TGTGCCACCGGGGCCGCCATCAGTCGGGAGACCCAGTACTTC	CATGAAISRETQYF
TRBD2	TRBV12-5	many	TRBJ2-7	TGTGCTAGTGGCAGGGACTATTTCTACGAGCAGTACTTC	CASGRDYFYEQYF
TRBD1	TRBV12-3/TRBV12-4	many	TRBJ2-7	TGTGCCAGCAGGAAGGGCGGACAGGGGGCGCAGGGGCAGTACTTC	CASRKGGQGAQGQYF
.	TRBV19	many	TRBJ1-5	TGTGCCAGTAGTCCTTCCCACATGGAGCCCCAGCATTTT	CASSPSHMEPQHF